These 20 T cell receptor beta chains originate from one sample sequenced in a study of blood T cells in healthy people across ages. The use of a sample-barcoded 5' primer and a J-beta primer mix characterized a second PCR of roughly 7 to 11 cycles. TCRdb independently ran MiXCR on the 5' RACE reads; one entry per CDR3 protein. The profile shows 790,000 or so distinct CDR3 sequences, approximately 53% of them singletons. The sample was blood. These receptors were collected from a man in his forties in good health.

CDR3 region: CASSWGFAGEASYGYTF. The CDR3, as DNA: TGCGCCAGCAGCTGGGGGTTTGCAGGCGAAGCCTCCTATGGCTACACCTTC. The gene calls are TRBV5-1 and TRBJ1-2, with D possibly TRBD1 on 5 matching bases. CDR3 length equals 17 residues. V was cut by 3 bases and J by 4 bases, with 22 bases left in between. Germline CDR1 reads SGHRS; CDR2 reads YFSETQ.

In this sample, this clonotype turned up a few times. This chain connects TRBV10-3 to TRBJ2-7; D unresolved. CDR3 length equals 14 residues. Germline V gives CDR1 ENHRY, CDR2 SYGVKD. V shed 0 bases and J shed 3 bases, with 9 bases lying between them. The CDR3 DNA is TGTGCCATCAGTGAGTCTGTAGGGCTCTACGAGCAGTACTTC. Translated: CAISESVGLYEQYF.

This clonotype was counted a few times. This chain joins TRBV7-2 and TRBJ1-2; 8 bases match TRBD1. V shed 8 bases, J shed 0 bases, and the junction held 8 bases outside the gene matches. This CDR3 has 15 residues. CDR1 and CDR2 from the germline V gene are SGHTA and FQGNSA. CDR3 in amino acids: CASGGGTGANYGYTF. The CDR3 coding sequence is TGTGCCAGCGGGGGCGGGACAGGAGCTAACTATGGCTACACCTTC.

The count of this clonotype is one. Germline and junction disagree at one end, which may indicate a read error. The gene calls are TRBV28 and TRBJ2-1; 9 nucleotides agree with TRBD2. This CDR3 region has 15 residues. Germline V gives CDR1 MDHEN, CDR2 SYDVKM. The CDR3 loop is CASSIPGLADNERFF. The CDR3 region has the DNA TGTGCCAGCAGTATCCCGGGACTAGCAGACAATGAGCGGTTCTTC.

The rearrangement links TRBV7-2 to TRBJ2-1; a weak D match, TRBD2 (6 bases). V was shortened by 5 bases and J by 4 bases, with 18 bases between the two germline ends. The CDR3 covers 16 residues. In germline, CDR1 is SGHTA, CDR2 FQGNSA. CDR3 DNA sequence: TGTGCCAGCAGCCGGGGGACGTCGTGGGTGTACAATGAGCAGTTCTTC. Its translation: CASSRGTSWVYNEQFF.

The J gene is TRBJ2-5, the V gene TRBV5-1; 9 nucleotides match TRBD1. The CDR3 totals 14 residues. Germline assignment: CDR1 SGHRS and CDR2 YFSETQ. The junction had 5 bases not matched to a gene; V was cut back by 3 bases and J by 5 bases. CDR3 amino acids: CASSYGTGLETQYF. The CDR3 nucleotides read TGCGCCAGCAGCTACGGGACAGGGCTGGAGACCCAGTACTTC.

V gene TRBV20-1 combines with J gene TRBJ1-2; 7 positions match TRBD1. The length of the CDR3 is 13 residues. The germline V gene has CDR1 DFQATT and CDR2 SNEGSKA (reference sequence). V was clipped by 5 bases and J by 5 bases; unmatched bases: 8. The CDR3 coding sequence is TGCAGTGCTTTCGAGGGGGCGCGGTATGGCTACACCTTC. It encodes CSAFEGARYGYTF.

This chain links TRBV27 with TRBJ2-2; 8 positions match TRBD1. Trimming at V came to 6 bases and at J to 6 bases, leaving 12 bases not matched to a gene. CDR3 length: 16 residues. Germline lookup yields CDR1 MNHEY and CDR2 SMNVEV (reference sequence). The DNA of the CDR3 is TGTGCCAGCAGCCACAATCGACAGGGGACGTCCGGGGAGCTGTTTTTT. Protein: CASSHNRQGTSGELFF.

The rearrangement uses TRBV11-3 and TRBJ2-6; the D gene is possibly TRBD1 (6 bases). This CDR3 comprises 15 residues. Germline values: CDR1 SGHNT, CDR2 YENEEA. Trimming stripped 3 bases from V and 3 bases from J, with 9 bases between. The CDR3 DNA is TGTGCCAGCAGCTTCAGGGGTTATGGGGCCAACGTCCTGACTTTC. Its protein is CASSFRGYGANVLTF.

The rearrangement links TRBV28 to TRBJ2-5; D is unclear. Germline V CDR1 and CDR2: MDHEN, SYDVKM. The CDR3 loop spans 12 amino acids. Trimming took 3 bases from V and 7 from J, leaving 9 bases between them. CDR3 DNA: TGTGCCAGCAGTTTTAACACAAGGACCCAGTACTTC. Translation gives CASSFNTRTQYF. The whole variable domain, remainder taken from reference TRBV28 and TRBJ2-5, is DVKVTQSSRYLVKRTGEKVFLECVQDMDHENMFWYRQDPGLGLRLIYFSYDVKMKEKGDIPEGYSVSREKKERFSLILESASTNQTSMYLCASSFNTRTQYFGPGTRLLVL.

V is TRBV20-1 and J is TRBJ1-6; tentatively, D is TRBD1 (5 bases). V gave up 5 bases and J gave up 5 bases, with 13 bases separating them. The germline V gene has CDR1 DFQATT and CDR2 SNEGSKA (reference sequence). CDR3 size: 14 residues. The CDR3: CSAFPGLNNSPLHF. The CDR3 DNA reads TGCAGTGCTTTTCCGGGACTGAATAATTCACCCCTCCACTTT.

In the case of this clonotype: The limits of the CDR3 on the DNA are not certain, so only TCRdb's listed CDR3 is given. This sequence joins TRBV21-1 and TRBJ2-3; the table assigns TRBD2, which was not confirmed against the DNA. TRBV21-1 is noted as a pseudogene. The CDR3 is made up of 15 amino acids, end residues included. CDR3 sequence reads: CASSKVGSGTDTQYF.

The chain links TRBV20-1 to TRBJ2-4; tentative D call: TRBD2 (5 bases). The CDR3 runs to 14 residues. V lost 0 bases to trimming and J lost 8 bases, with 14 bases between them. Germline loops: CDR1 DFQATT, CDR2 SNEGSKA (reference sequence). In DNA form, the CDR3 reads TGCAGTGCTAGAGACATCACAACCGGGGACATTCAGTACTTC. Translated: CSARDITTGDIQYF.

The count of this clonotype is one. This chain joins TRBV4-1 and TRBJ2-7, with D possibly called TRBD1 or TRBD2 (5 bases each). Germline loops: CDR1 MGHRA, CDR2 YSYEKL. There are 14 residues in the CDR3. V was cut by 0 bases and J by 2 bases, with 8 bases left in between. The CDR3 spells CASSQDLGAYEQYF. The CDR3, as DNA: TGCGCCAGCAGCCAAGATCTGGGGGCCTACGAGCAGTACTTC.

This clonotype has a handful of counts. The CDR3 sequence: CASSPFGTGVYEQYF. In nucleotides, the CDR3 is TGTGCCAGCAGCCCCTTTGGGACTGGTGTGTACGAGCAGTACTTC. The gene calls are TRBV28 and TRBJ2-7; possibly TRBD2 for D (6 bases). V shed 6 bases and J shed 4 bases, with 19 bases lying between them. The CDR3 loop spans 15 amino acids. The germline V gene encodes CDR1 MDHEN and CDR2 SYDVKM.

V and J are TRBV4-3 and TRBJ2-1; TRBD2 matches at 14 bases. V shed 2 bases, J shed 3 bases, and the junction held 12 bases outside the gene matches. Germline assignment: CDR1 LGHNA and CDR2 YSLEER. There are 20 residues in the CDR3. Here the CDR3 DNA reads TGCGCCAGCAGCCAAAAGCCCCGGGGACTAGCGGGAGTTTACTACAATGAGCAGTTCTTC. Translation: CASSQKPRGLAGVYYNEQFF.

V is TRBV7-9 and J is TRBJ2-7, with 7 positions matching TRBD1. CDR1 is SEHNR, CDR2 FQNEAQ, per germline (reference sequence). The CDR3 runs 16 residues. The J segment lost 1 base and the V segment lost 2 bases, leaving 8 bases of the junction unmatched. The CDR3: CASSLLRTGLSYEQYF. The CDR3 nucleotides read TGTGCCAGCAGCTTATTAAGGACAGGCCTTTCCTACGAGCAGTACTTC.

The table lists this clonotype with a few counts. CDR3 coding DNA: TGTGCCAGCAGCTTAGTCGCGGGAGGGCCGTTGGAGACCCAGTACTTC. This gives the protein CASSLVAGGPLETQYF. The V gene is TRBV7-9, the J gene TRBJ2-5; TRBD2 agrees at 9 bases. Germline trimming cut 1 base from V and 5 bases from J; bases unmatched to any gene: 8. The CDR3 is 16 amino acids. Per germline, CDR1 SEHNR and CDR2 FQNEAQ (reference sequence).

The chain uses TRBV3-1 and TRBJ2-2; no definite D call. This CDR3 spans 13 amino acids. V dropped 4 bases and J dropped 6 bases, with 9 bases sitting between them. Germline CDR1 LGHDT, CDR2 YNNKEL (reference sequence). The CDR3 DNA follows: TGTGCCAGCAGCCGGGCGGACGCCGGGGAGCTGTTTTTT. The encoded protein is CASSRADAGELFF. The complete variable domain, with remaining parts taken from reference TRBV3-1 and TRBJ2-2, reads DTAVSQTPKYLVTQMGNDKSIKCEQNLGHDTMYWYKQDSKKFLKIMFSYNNKELIINETVPNRFSPKSPDKAHLNLHINSLELGDSAVYFCASSRADAGELFFGEGSRLTVL.

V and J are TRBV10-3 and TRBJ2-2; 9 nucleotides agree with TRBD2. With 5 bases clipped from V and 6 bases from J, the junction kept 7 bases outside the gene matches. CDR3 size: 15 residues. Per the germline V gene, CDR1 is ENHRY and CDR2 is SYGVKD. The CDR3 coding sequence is TGTGCCATCAGTCTCGAAAGCGGGAGGTCCGGGGAGCTGTTTTTT. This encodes CAISLESGRSGELFF.